Below, 21 T cell receptor beta chains from the same sample are listed, as sequenced in a study of beta chain features in type 1 diabetes. General study findings and limits: A moderate, significant TCRB CDR3 shortening appeared in type 1 diabetes across four CD4+ subsets.

Antigen specificity for these receptors is unknown. Expressed TCRB transcripts got sequenced, as all isolated RNA was reverse transcribed. Sequencing used immunoSEQ multiplex PCR; TCRdb keeps in-frame clones, though not all of them. The sample lists under 300,000 clones, around 15% seen once, with about 0.078% in the top ten. The specimen sequenced was naive CD4+ T cells from blood. Source of these receptors: a man aged 25-45 years with type 1 diabetes.

The rearrangement joins TRBV29-1 to TRBJ2-7, with 7 bases fitting TRBD1. This CDR3 is built from 12 residues. V dropped 2 bases and J dropped 5; count of bases not matched to a gene: 3. Germline V gene sequence: CDR1 SQVTM, CDR2 ANQGSEA. The CDR3 protein is CSVENRGDEQYF. The CDR3 bases are TGCAGCGTTGAAAACAGGGGAGACGAGCAGTACTTC.

CDR3 nucleotide sequence: TGCGCCAGCAGCTTGGCCGGAGACAGCCCCTACAATGAGCAGTTCTTC. Translation: CASSLAGDSPYNEQFF. The gene calls are TRBV5-1 and TRBJ2-1; D may be TRBD1 (5 bases). The CDR3 spans 16 residues. CDR1 is SGHRS, CDR2 YFSETQ, per germline. The ends were cut back, 0 bases at V and 2 bases at J, with 12 bases in the middle. The full variable domain, with the rest looked up from reference TRBV5-1 and TRBJ2-1, is KAGVTQTPRYLIKTRGQQVTLSCSPISGHRSVSWYQQTPGQGLQFLFEYFSETQRNKGNFPGRFSGRQFSNSRSEMNVSTLELGDSALYLCASSLAGDSPYNEQFFGPGTRLTVL.

This sequence joins TRBV30 and TRBJ2-7, with TRBD1 matching over 9 bases. The CDR3 spans 12 residues. With V trimmed by 5 bases and J by 3 bases, 2 bases remained unmatched. Germline-derived CDR1 and CDR2 are GTSNPN and SVGIG (reference sequence). DNA of the CDR3: TGTGCCTGGGGACAGGGGTTCTACGAGCAGTACTTC. Its translation is CAWGQGFYEQYF.

This clone occurred a few times. The gene calls are TRBV5-1 and TRBJ2-5; 7 bases are shared with TRBD1. The CDR3 is 12 residues long. The V segment lost 4 bases and the J segment 5 bases; nucleotides outside the gene matches: 2. Germline-derived CDR1 and CDR2 are SGHRS and YFSETQ. The CDR3 nucleotides are TGCGCCAGCAGCGACAGGGCGGAGACCCAGTACTTC. The encoded protein is CASSDRAETQYF.

This chain connects TRBV2 to TRBJ2-1; D is unresolved. Trimming took 10 bases from V and 0 from J, leaving 13 bases between them. Germline lookup yields CDR1 SNHLY and CDR2 FYNNEI. This CDR3 is built from 14 residues. This chain's CDR3 is CATRELSSYNEQFF. The CDR3 coding sequence is TGTGCCACTAGGGAATTGAGCTCCTACAATGAGCAGTTCTTC.

The CDR3 DNA follows: TGTGCCAGCAGCCAAGATTGGGCTAGATCAAACGAGCAGTACTTC. It is translated as CASSQDWARSNEQYF. J is TRBJ2-7 and V is TRBV14, with D uncertain. Deletions cut 0 bases from V and 5 bases from J, with 14 bases between. CDR3 length: 15 amino acids. Germline assignment: CDR1 SGHDN and CDR2 FVKESK.

The chain links TRBV9 to TRBJ1-4, with a weak D call TRBD1 (6 bases). V lost 4 bases and J lost 3, with 19 bases in between. The length of the CDR3 is 17 residues. Germline values: CDR1 SGDLS, CDR2 YYNGEE. The CDR3 spells CASSRQTSGHSNEKLFF. For the CDR3, the DNA is TGTGCCAGCAGCCGACAAACTTCGGGACACTCTAATGAAAAACTGTTTTTT.

This clone was seen a handful of times. This chain links TRBV7-8 with TRBJ2-2; D may be TRBD2 (5 bases). The CDR3 length is 15 residues. The V gene's germline CDR1 is SGHVS and CDR2 FQNEAQ. V was cut by 1 base and J by 4 bases, with 10 bases left in between. CDR3 nucleotides: TGTGCCAGCAGCTTAGGAGGGCGCGGCACCGGGGAGCTGTTTTTT. It yields the protein CASSLGGRGTGELFF.

The chain combines TRBV27 with TRBJ2-7, with 9 bases fitting TRBD1. J gave up 4 bases and V 2 bases, and 9 bases lay outside the gene matches. The germline V gene has CDR1 MNHEY and CDR2 SMNVEV (reference sequence). This CDR3 spans 16 amino acids. The CDR3 DNA reads as TGTGCCAGCAGTTTAGCCACCGGGACAGGGTGGTACGAGCAGTACTTC. It translates to CASSLATGTGWYEQYF.

This rearrangement joins TRBV15 to TRBJ2-1; D is ambiguous. The V end was cut by 3 bases, the J end by 7 bases, with 10 bases between. The CDR3 loop spans 13 amino acids. Germline V gives CDR1 LNHNV, CDR2 YYDKDF (reference sequence). The CDR3 spells CATSRRMGNEQFF. The DNA for the CDR3 is TGTGCCACCAGCAGGCGAATGGGGAATGAGCAGTTCTTC.

This chain joins TRBV30 and TRBJ2-7; D unclear. Trimming removed 2 bases at V and 3 bases at J, with 14 bases between. CDR1 and CDR2 (germline): GTSNPN, SVGIG (reference sequence). The CDR3 loop spans 14 amino acids. CDR3 in amino acids: CAWSSRGRVYEQYF. The CDR3 DNA follows: TGTGCCTGGAGTAGCCGAGGCAGAGTCTACGAGCAGTACTTC.

This clone occurred a few times. V gene TRBV2 combines with J gene TRBJ1-1; unclear D gene. V lost 7 bases and J 1 base, leaving 16 bases between the germline ends. Germline V gene lookup returns CDR1 SNHLY and CDR2 FYNNEI. This CDR3 is built from 15 residues. CDR3 sequence (DNA): TGTGCCAGCAACATCAGATTAACGGGGAACACTGAAGCTTTCTTT. It specifies CASNIRLTGNTEAFF.

The chain couples TRBV5-1 to TRBJ2-3, with D unresolved. The CDR3 spans 12 residues. CDR1 and CDR2 (germline): SGHRS, YFSETQ. Trimming pared 4 bases from V and 9 bases from J, leaving 12 bases between. The CDR3 DNA is TGCGCCAGCAGCACTGCACGAGAGACGCAGTATTTT. Translated, it gives CASSTARETQYF. Drawing the rest from reference TRBV5-1 and TRBJ2-3, the complete variable domain is KAGVTQTPRYLIKTRGQQVTLSCSPISGHRSVSWYQQTPGQGLQFLFEYFSETQRNKGNFPGRFSGRQFSNSRSEMNVSTLELGDSALYLCASSTARETQYFGPGTRLTVL.

This clone appeared once. The V gene is TRBV7-2, the J gene TRBJ2-5; 9 bases are shared with TRBD1. The germline gives CDR1 SGHTA, CDR2 FQGNSA. V was pared by 5 bases and J by 4 bases, with 8 bases of the junction left unmatched. The CDR3 has 15 amino acids. CDR3 DNA: TGTGCCAGCAGCATAGGACAGGGGCGGCGAGAGACCCAGTACTTC. Protein product: CASSIGQGRRETQYF.

This clone occurred a few times. The chain carries TRBV29-1 and TRBJ1-1; 9 bases align to TRBD1. Germline CDR1 reads SQVTM; CDR2 reads ANQGSEA. The CDR3 sequence is 13 residues long. Losses at the gene ends were 7 bases for V and 5 bases for J; bases not matched to a gene: 8. The CDR3 bases are TGCAGCGCCCCACAGGGGGCCGAGACTGAAGCTTTCTTT. Protein product: CSAPQGAETEAFF.

The gene calls are TRBV5-4 and TRBJ2-1; possibly TRBD1 for D (6 bases). The CDR3 is 15 amino acids. Deletions cut 4 bases from V and 4 bases from J, with 15 bases between. Germline assignment: CDR1 SGHNT and CDR2 YYREEE (reference sequence). The DNA for the CDR3 is TGTGCCAGCAGCCAGACCGGGACACCATACAATGAGCAGTTCTTC. It encodes CASSQTGTPYNEQFF.

The chain employs TRBV6-1 and TRBJ2-7; possibly TRBD2 for D (6 bases). The CDR3 length is 13 residues. The V gene lost 7 bases and the J gene lost 0 bases, with 10 bases spanning the gap. Germline-derived CDR1 and CDR2 are MNHNS and SASEGT. The CDR3 DNA is TGTGCCAGCAATCGGGAGACCTCCTACGAGCAGTACTTC. This translates into CASNRETSYEQYF.

The rearrangement joins TRBV7-8 to TRBJ1-2; D not certain. Trimming shortened V by 0 bases and J by 3 bases, and 8 bases separated the two germline ends. Germline V lookup: CDR1 SGHVS, CDR2 FQNEAQ. The CDR3 has 14 amino acids. The CDR3 is CASSLAFRDYGYTF. CDR3 nucleotide sequence: TGTGCCAGCAGCTTAGCTTTTCGGGACTATGGCTACACCTTC.

There are a few counts of this clone. CDR3 sequence reads: CASSQDLVTSGSNEQFF. The CDR3 region has the DNA TGCGCCAGCAGCCAAGATCTAGTAACTAGCGGAAGCAATGAGCAGTTCTTC. This rearrangement joins TRBV4-3 to TRBJ2-1; 8 bases are a match to TRBD2. The trim removed 0 bases at V and 6 bases at J, leaving 10 bases unmatched. The germline CDR1 and CDR2 sequences are LGHNA and YSLEER. The CDR3 totals 17 residues.

This clone occurred a few times. The V gene is TRBV6-5, the J gene TRBJ2-6; D possibly corresponds to TRBD1 (5 bases). This CDR3 has 14 amino acids. CDR1 MNHEY and CDR2 SVGAGI come from the germline V gene. Trimming left V 8 bases short and J 2 bases short, with 10 bases between. The CDR3 loop is CASLQGTGANVLTF. The CDR3 DNA sequence: TGTGCCAGCTTGCAGGGAACTGGGGCCAACGTCCTGACTTTC.

This clone was seen a handful of times. This sequence joins TRBV4-1 and TRBJ1-2; possible D gene TRBD1, 5 bases. Germline loops: CDR1 MGHRA, CDR2 YSYEKL. The V end lost 1 base, the J end lost 1 base, and 10 bases lay between the germline ends. This CDR3 comprises 15 residues. The CDR3, as DNA: TGCGCCAGCAGCCAAGCCGGGACCCTTAACTATGGCTACACCTTC. Amino acids: CASSQAGTLNYGYTF.